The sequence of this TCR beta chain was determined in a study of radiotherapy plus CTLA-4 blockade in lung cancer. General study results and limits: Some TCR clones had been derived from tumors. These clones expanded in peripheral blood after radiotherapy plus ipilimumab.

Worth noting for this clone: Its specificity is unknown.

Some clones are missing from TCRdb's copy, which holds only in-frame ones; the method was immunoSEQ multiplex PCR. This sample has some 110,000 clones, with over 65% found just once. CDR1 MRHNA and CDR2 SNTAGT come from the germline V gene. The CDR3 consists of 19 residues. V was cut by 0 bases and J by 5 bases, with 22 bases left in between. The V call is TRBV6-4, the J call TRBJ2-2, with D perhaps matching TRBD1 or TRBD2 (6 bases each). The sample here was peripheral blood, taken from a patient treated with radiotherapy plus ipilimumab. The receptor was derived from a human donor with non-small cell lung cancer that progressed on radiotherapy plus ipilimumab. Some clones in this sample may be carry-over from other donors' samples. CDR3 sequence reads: CASSDSTYGGPPRTGELFF. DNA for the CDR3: TGTGCCAGCAGTGACTCAACCTACGGGGGCCCCCCGAGAACCGGGGAGCTGTTTTTT.